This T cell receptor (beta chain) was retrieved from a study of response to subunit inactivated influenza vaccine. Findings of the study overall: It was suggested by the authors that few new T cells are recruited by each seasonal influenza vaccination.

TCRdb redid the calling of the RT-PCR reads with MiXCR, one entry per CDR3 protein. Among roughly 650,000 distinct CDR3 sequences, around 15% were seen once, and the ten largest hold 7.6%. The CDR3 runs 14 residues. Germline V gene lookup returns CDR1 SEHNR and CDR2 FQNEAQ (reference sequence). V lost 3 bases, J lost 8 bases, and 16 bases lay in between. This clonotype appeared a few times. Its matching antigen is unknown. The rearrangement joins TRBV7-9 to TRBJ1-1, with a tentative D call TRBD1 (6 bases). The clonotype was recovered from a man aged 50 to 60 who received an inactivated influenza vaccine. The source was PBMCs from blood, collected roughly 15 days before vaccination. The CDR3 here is CASSFARGKTEAFF. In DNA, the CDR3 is TGTGCCAGCAGCTTTGCCAGGGGAAAGACCGAAGCTTTCTTT.